The 17 T cell receptor beta chains below come from one sample, sequenced in a study of regulatory T cells in long-lasting Graves disease. The time point: newly diagnosed GD, antithyroid drugs for less than 3 months. TCR sequences were obtained from RNA taken from PBMCs. Libraries of TCR beta came from iRepertoire HTBI primers plus Arm-PCR of CDR3 regions. TCRdb re-analysed the multiplex PCR reads in MiXCR, keeping a single row per CDR3 protein. The table includes about 360,000 distinct CDR3 sequences, roughly 16% detected once. The sample was also linked to a second study, of T cells in Graves' hyperthyroidism and ophthalmopathy.

Source: peripheral blood mononuclear cells (PBMCs), taken at new diagnosis, from a patient treated with antithyroid drugs. The receptor set was obtained from a woman between 18 and 30 years old with Graves disease.

This clonotype was seen at least ten times. This sequence joins TRBV30 and TRBJ1-2; TRBD1 is a possible D gene (6 bases). Looked up from germline, CDR1 is GTSNPN and CDR2 is SVGIG (reference sequence). V shed 2 bases and J shed 5 bases, with 9 bases lying between them. The CDR3 loop spans 12 amino acids. The CDR3 DNA reads as TGTGCCTGGAGTCCCCAGGGGTATGGCTACACCTTC. Its translation: CAWSPQGYGYTF.

This chain links TRBV6-2 or TRBV6-3 with TRBJ1-1, with a tentative D call TRBD1 (5 bases). This CDR3 region has 14 residues. Trimming pared 10 bases from V and 5 bases from J, leaving 20 bases between. Germline values: CDR1 MNHEY, CDR2 SVGEGT. In DNA, the CDR3 is TGTGCCACGCGCCCGGGGCAGGGCGCGACTGAAGCTTTCTTT. It specifies CATRPGQGATEAFF.

This clonotype has a count of ten or more. The V call is TRBV11-3, the J call TRBJ1-1, with a weak D call TRBD1 (5 bases). The length of the CDR3 is 13 residues. Germline CDR1 SGHNT, CDR2 YENEEA. Trimming took 6 bases from V and 4 from J, leaving 12 bases between them. CDR3 in amino acids: CASSFQGLTEAFF. In DNA form, the CDR3 reads TGTGCCAGCAGTTTTCAGGGACTCACTGAAGCTTTCTTT.

Only a few counts were recorded for this clonotype. The rearrangement joins TRBV6-1 to TRBJ1-3, with D tentatively TRBD1 (5 bases). V was clipped by 6 bases and J by 1 base, with 13 bases between them. CDR1 is MNHNS, CDR2 SASEGT, per germline. CDR3 size: 15 residues. In DNA, the CDR3 is TGTGCCAGCAGGACGGGACGCCCGTCTGGAAACACCATATATTTT. This encodes CASRTGRPSGNTIYF.

The CDR3: CASRISDGGYEKLFF. CDR3 coding DNA: TGCGCCAGCAGGATATCGGACGGCGGTTATGAAAAACTGTTTTTT. The genes are TRBV5-1 and TRBJ1-4; D remains ambiguous. This CDR3 has 15 residues. Trimming removed 5 bases from V and 6 bases from J, with 17 bases in between. CDR1 is SGHRS and CDR2 is YFSETQ in the germline V gene. Full variable domain (outside the CDR3, taken from reference TRBV5-1 and TRBJ1-4): KAGVTQTPRYLIKTRGQQVTLSCSPISGHRSVSWYQQTPGQGLQFLFEYFSETQRNKGNFPGRFSGRQFSNSRSEMNVSTLELGDSALYLCASRISDGGYEKLFFGSGTQLSVL.

This clonotype was counted many times. The chain employs TRBV5-1 and TRBJ2-2, with D unresolved. Germline CDR1 is SGHRS and CDR2 is YFSETQ. The CDR3 sequence is 16 residues long. V was cut by 0 bases and J by 1 base, with 10 bases left in between. CDR3: CASSLGIAGNTGELFF. CDR3 bases: TGCGCCAGCAGCTTGGGGATTGCAGGGAACACCGGGGAGCTGTTTTTT.

The CDR3: CASSLIQGFYNEQFF. DNA of the CDR3: TGTGCCAGCAGTTTAATACAGGGCTTCTACAATGAGCAGTTCTTC. The chain carries TRBV28 and TRBJ2-1; a possible D gene is TRBD1 (6 bases). Germline CDR1 MDHEN, CDR2 SYDVKM. The CDR3 sequence is 15 residues long. Trimming shortened V by 2 bases and J by 3 bases, and 11 bases separated the two germline ends.

Many counts were recorded for this clonotype. J is TRBJ2-5 and V is TRBV6-5, with 15 bases identical to TRBD2. The CDR3 has 18 residues. V was clipped by 0 bases and J by 0 bases; unmatched bases: 2. Germline CDR1 and CDR2: MNHEY and SVGAGI. The CDR3 region is CASSYSGLAGGNQETQYF. DNA for the CDR3: TGTGCCAGCAGTTACTCGGGACTAGCGGGGGGAAACCAAGAGACCCAGTACTTC.

The chain links TRBV29-1 to TRBJ1-1; D ambiguous. The V and J ends lost 5 bases and 1 base respectively, with 5 bases between them. The CDR3 has 11 residues. Germline-derived CDR1 and CDR2 are SQVTM and ANQGSEA. DNA for the CDR3: TGCAGCGTTCCGCGGAACACTGAAGCTTTCTTT. Its protein is CSVPRNTEAFF.

This chain connects TRBV10-3 to TRBJ2-7, with 9 bases fitting TRBD1. V lost 11 bases, J lost 4 bases, and 9 bases stayed unmatched. CDR1 is ENHRY, CDR2 SYGVKD, per germline. The CDR3 is made up of 13 amino acids. CDR3 residues: CASQSGTGYEQYF. CDR3 bases: TGTGCCTCGCAATCCGGGACAGGGTACGAGCAGTACTTC.

This clonotype was seen at least ten times. This chain links TRBV28 with TRBJ1-2, with D possibly matching TRBD1 (5 bases). The CDR3 spans 11 residues. Trimming pared 6 bases from V and 8 bases from J, leaving 10 bases between. Germline V CDR1 and CDR2: MDHEN, SYDVKM. DNA for the CDR3: TGTGCCAGCAGCCCTTGGGGCGGCTACACCTTC. It codes for CASSPWGGYTF.

DNA for the CDR3: TGTGCCAGCAGCCCCGAGGGGGGGACGAACACTGAAGCTTTCTTT. This sequence encodes CASSPEGGTNTEAFF. The chain links TRBV9 to TRBJ1-1, with D possibly TRBD1 on 6 matching bases. Trimming removed 4 bases from V and 1 base from J, with 14 bases in between. In germline, CDR1 is SGDLS, CDR2 YYNGEE. This CDR3 region has 15 residues.

The V and J genes are TRBV28 and TRBJ1-5; possible D gene TRBD1, 6 bases. Germline V gives CDR1 MDHEN, CDR2 SYDVKM. CDR3 length: 17 residues. Trimming stripped 3 bases from V and 7 bases from J, with 22 bases between. The CDR3 coding sequence is TGTGCCAGCAGTTTGGGCCTACTTAAGGGGGTCGGCCAGCCCCAGCATTTT. It codes for CASSLGLLKGVGQPQHF.

This clonotype is termed medium-sized. The rearrangement links TRBV2 to TRBJ2-7; 7 bases are a match to TRBD2. The CDR3 spans 12 residues. V gave up 9 bases and J gave up 5 bases; unmatched junction bases: 7. Germline V CDR1 and CDR2: SNHLY, FYNNEI. The CDR3 bases are TGTGCCAGTTCTAGCGGTACCGACGAGCAGTACTTC. Its protein is CASSSGTDEQYF.

The rearrangement uses TRBV30 and TRBJ1-1, with a weak D call TRBD1 (6 bases). Per germline, CDR1 GTSNPN and CDR2 SVGIG (reference sequence). V was pared by 5 bases and J by 2 bases, with 12 bases between. The CDR3 contains 13 residues. CDR3: CAWRGQTNTEAFF. In DNA form, the CDR3 reads TGTGCCTGGCGAGGACAGACAAACACTGAAGCTTTCTTT.

Many counts were recorded for this clonotype. The chain recombines TRBV27 with TRBJ2-7; D unclear. CDR3 size: 16 residues. Trimming stripped 4 bases from V and 1 base from J, with 17 bases between. In germline, CDR1 is MNHEY, CDR2 SMNVEV (reference sequence). The CDR3 DNA reads as TGTGCCAGCAGTTCCCTAACACGTTCCAGGTCCTACGAGCAGTACTTC. Encoded protein: CASSSLTRSRSYEQYF.

The rearrangement links TRBV9 to TRBJ2-1; tentatively, D is TRBD2 (7 bases). Germline CDR1 and CDR2: SGDLS and YYNGEE. V lost 6 bases and J 0 bases, leaving 13 bases between the germline ends. This CDR3 has 15 residues. CDR3 sequence reads: CASTGGQSSYNEQFF. DNA of the CDR3: TGTGCCAGCACCGGGGGGCAGAGCTCCTACAATGAGCAGTTCTTC.